This T cell receptor (beta chain) came from a study of beta chain features in type 1 diabetes. Across the whole study: In age, gender and cell yields, patients were similar to healthy donors. General study results and limits: VDJ junctions in type 1 diabetes patients carried more deletions and fewer insertions. The naive, central memory and Treg TCRB repertoires showed an apparent similarity that was greater among patients than among healthy donors.

One heparinised draw, averaging about 116 mL, was taken per donor. This clone showed up just a few times. What it binds is not known. As every portion of the isolated RNA was reverse transcribed, the sequencing read expressed TCRB transcripts. Data came from immunoSEQ multiplex PCR; TCRdb stores just in-frame clones and leaves some out. The data contain fewer than 350,000 clones, 15% to 20% of them singletons. This TCR derives from a woman under 30 in good health. Input material: naive CD4+ T cells from blood.

The CDR3 loop is CASSQGGLGEAFF. The CDR3, as DNA: TGCGCCAGCAGCCAAGGAGGGTTAGGTGAAGCTTTCTTT. The genes are TRBV4-3 and TRBJ1-1; D gene ambiguous. The CDR3 is 13 residues long. The germline gives CDR1 LGHNA, CDR2 YSLEER. V lost 1 base, J lost 7 bases, and 10 bases lay in between.